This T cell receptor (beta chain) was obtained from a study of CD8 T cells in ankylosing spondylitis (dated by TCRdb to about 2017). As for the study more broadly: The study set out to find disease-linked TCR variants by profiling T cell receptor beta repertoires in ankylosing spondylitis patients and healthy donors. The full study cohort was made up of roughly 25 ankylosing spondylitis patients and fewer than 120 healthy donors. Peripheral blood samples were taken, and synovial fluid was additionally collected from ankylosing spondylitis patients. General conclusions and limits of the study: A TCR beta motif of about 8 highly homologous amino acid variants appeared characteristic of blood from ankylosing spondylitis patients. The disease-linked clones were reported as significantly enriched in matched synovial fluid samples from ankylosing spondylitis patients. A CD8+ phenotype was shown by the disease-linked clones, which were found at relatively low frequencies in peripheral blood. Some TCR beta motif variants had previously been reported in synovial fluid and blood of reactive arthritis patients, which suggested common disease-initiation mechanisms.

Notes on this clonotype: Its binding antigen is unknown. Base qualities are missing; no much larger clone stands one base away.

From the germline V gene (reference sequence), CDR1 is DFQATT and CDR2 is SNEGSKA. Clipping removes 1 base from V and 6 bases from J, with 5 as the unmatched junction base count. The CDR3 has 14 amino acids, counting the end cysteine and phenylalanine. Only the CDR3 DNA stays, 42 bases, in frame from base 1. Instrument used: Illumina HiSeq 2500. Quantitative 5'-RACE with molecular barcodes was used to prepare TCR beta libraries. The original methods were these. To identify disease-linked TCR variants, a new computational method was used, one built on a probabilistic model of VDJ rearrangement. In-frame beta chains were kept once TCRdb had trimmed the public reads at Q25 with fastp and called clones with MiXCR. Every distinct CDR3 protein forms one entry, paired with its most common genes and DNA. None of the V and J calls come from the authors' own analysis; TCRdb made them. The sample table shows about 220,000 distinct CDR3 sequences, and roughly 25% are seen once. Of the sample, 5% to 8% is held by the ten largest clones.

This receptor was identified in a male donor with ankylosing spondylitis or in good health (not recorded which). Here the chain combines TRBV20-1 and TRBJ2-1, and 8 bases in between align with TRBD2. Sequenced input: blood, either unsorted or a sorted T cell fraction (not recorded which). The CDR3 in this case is CSARGGLAFNEQFF. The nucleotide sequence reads TGCAGTGCTAGAGGAGGACTAGCCTTCAATGAGCAGTTCTTC.